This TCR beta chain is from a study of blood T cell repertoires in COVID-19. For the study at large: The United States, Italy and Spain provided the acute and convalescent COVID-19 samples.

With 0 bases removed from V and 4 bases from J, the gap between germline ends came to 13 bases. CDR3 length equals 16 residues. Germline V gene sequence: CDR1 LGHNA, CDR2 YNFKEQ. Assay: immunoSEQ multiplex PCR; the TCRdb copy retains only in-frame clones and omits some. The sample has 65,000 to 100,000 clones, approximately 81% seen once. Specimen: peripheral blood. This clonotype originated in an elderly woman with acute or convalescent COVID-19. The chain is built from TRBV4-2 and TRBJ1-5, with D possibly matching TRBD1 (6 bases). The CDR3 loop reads CASSQDLRTENQPQHF. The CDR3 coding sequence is TGTGCCAGCAGCCAAGATCTTAGGACAGAAAATCAGCCCCAGCATTTT.